The rows below give T cell receptor beta chains drawn from one sample of a study of CD8 T cells in ankylosing spondylitis. TCRdb analysed the 5' RACE reads with MiXCR anew, one entry per CDR3 protein. Of some 29,000 distinct CDR3 sequences listed, roughly 6.8% were seen once; the top ten hold more than 9%. The sequenced sample was blood, either unsorted or a sorted T cell fraction (not recorded which). The receptors stem from a male donor with ankylosing spondylitis or in good health (not recorded which). Each CDR3 is given with its conserved first and last residue. D genes are given only for firm matches. The size field is filled for only some rows; it gives once, few, many or a size class.

j_gene	abundance	d_gene	v_gene	CDR3aa	CDR3nt
TRBJ2-3	.	.	TRBV28	CASSLWTGTATDTQYF	TGTGCCAGCAGTTTATGGACCGGGACGGCCACAGATACGCAGTATTTT
TRBJ2-4	few	TRBD2	TRBV5-5	CASSLARGRVVQYF	TGTGCCAGCAGCTTGGCTCGCGGGAGGGTGGTTCAGTACTTC
TRBJ1-1	many	TRBD1	TRBV28	CASSPYRQGTNTEAFF	TGTGCCAGCAGTCCTTACAGACAGGGAACGAACACTGAAGCTTTCTTT
TRBJ2-1	.	.	TRBV3-1	CASTRRGGSSYNEQFF	TGTGCCAGCACCCGGAGGGGCGGATCCTCCTACAATGAGCAGTTCTTC
TRBJ2-7	.	.	TRBV20-1	CSARDRGSGYEQYF	TGCAGTGCTAGAGATCGCGGGTCTGGCTACGAGCAGTACTTC
TRBJ2-3	few	.	TRBV7-9	CASSSTGLADTQYF	TGTGCCAGCAGTTCAACGGGCCTGGCGGATACGCAGTATTTT
TRBJ2-1	many	TRBD2	TRBV6-5	CASYNPGLAGNNEQFF	TGTGCCAGCTATAACCCGGGACTAGCGGGAAACAATGAGCAGTTCTTC
TRBJ2-1	many	TRBD2	TRBV5-1	CASSLVAGYNEQFF	TGCGCCAGCAGCTTGGTAGCGGGATACAATGAGCAGTTCTTC
TRBJ1-2	few	.	TRBV2	CASLLRQLNYGYTF	TGTGCCAGCCTCCTACGACAGCTAAACTATGGCTACACCTTC
TRBJ2-2	many	.	TRBV10-3	CAISEGQSTGELFF	TGTGCCATCAGTGAGGGACAAAGCACCGGGGAGCTGTTTTTT
TRBJ1-6	.	.	TRBV28	CASKGAYNSPLHF	TGTGCCAGCAAAGGAGCCTATAATTCACCCCTCCACTTT
TRBJ2-1	.	TRBD2	TRBV5-4	CASSLGGGISYNEQFF	TGTGCCAGCAGCTTGGGGGGAGGGATTTCCTACAATGAGCAGTTCTTC
TRBJ2-7	many	TRBD2	TRBV5-6	CASSVKAGGNDEQYF	TGTGCCAGCAGCGTAAAAGCGGGAGGGAATGACGAGCAGTACTTC
TRBJ2-7	many	.	TRBV2	CASSGVSRSYEQYF	TGTGCCAGCAGTGGAGTTTCCCGTTCCTACGAGCAGTACTTC
TRBJ2-5	.	.	TRBV7-8	CASSLVRETQYF	TGTGCCAGCAGCTTAGTAAGAGAGACCCAGTACTTC
TRBJ2-1	many	.	TRBV29-1	CSVDGKRGSNEQFF	TGCAGCGTTGACGGGAAACGGGGTTCGAATGAGCAGTTCTTC
TRBJ2-3	.	.	TRBV20-1	CSARDLNPWGSVIRDTQYF	TGCAGTGCTAGAGATCTTAACCCCTGGGGCAGCGTTATACGGGATACGCAGTATTTT
TRBJ2-7	many	TRBD2	TRBV24-1	CATSALSTSGRARSAYEQYF	TGTGCCACCAGTGCCCTATCTACTAGCGGGAGGGCCCGTAGCGCCTACGAGCAGTACTTC
TRBJ2-3	many	TRBD2	TRBV20-1	CSVRGALITDTQYF	TGCAGTGTGCGGGGGGCCCTCATTACAGATACGCAGTATTTT
TRBJ1-6	.	.	TRBV7-2	CASSLQHSTLGSPLHF	TGTGCCAGCAGCTTACAGCACAGCACCCTCGGTTCACCCCTCCACTTT
TRBJ1-2	many	TRBD1	TRBV4-1	CASSQVGQVPTGYTF	TGCGCCAGCAGCCAAGTCGGACAGGTCCCTACCGGCTACACCTTC
TRBJ1-2	many	TRBD1	TRBV5-1	CASSSGTVYGYTF	TGCGCCAGCAGCTCTGGGACAGTCTATGGCTACACCTTC
TRBJ2-1	many	.	TRBV5-1	CASSLGAGGPNEQFF	TGCGCCAGCAGCTTGGGTGCGGGCGGCCCCAATGAGCAGTTCTTC
TRBJ2-5	.	TRBD2	TRBV2	CTCCSARLAGASQETQYF	TGTACCTGCTGTTCCGCCCGACTAGCGGGAGCCTCCCAAGAGACCCAGTACTTC
TRBJ2-6	.	TRBD2	TRBV20-1	CCARPPGLAGAGANVLTF	TGCTGTGCTAGGCCCCCGGGACTAGCGGGAGCTGGGGCCAACGTCCTGACTTTC
TRBJ2-5	.	.	TRBV20-1	CSAPVAGRYQETQYF	TGCAGTGCTCCTGTGGCAGGGCGGTACCAAGAGACCCAGTACTTC
TRBJ1-1	few	.	TRBV5-1	CASSRDAGNFGAFF	TGCGCCAGCAGCCGGGACGCAGGGAATTTTGGAGCTTTCTTT
TRBJ2-3	medium-sized	.	TRBV29-1	CSGHEGDTQYF	TGCAGCGGCCACGAAGGTGATACGCAGTATTTT
TRBJ1-2	few	TRBD1	TRBV9	CASSVGQGTGYGYTF	TGTGCCAGCAGCGTGGGACAGGGTACAGGATATGGCTACACCTTC
TRBJ1-1	many	.	TRBV20-1	CSAAVEAGSTEAFF	TGCAGTGCTGCCGTGGAGGCGGGGAGCACTGAAGCTTTCTTT
TRBJ2-3	many	TRBD2	TRBV19	CASSHTGLAGADTQYF	TGTGCCAGTAGCCATACGGGACTAGCGGGAGCCGATACGCAGTATTTT
TRBJ1-1	many	.	TRBV19	CASREAVGSGTEAFF	TGTGCCAGTAGAGAAGCGGTAGGGTCAGGCACTGAAGCTTTCTTT
TRBJ2-1	many	.	TRBV6-5	CASSLQGQEQFF	TGTGCCAGCAGCCTCCAAGGGCAGGAGCAGTTCTTC
TRBJ2-3	many	TRBD2	TRBV7-6	CASSFPQSGTIAGEAGDTQYF	TGTGCCAGCAGCTTCCCTCAGTCCGGGACCATAGCGGGAGAGGCGGGTGATACGCAGTATTTT
TRBJ1-5	.	.	TRBV20-1	CSARGGREDQPQHF	TGCAGTGCTAGAGGAGGCAGGGAGGATCAGCCCCAGCATTTT
TRBJ2-3	many	.	TRBV7-2	CASSLLVLGPDTQYF	TGTGCCAGCAGCTTGTTAGTCTTGGGCCCAGATACGCAGTATTTT
TRBJ2-5	medium-sized	.	TRBV29-1	CSAGGETQYF	TGCAGCGCTGGAGGGGAGACCCAGTACTTC
TRBJ2-2	few	TRBD1	TRBV28	CASSLPRQGALDTGELFF	TGTGCCAGCAGTTTGCCCAGACAGGGGGCGTTAGACACCGGGGAGCTGTTTTTT
TRBJ2-5	many	TRBD2	TRBV20-1	CSATRLARETQYF	TGCAGTGCTACCCGACTAGCGCGCGAGACCCAGTACTTC
TRBJ2-1	many	TRBD2	TRBV7-3	CASSLRLAGVFNEQFF	TGTGCCAGCAGCTTACGTCTAGCGGGAGTGTTCAATGAGCAGTTCTTC
TRBJ2-7	.	TRBD2	TRBV29-1	CSVLSDGGRNDEQYF	TGCAGCGTTCTCTCGGATGGCGGGAGAAACGACGAGCAGTACTTC
TRBJ1-2	few	TRBD1	TRBV25-1	CASRGQGGNYGYTF	TGTGCCAGCAGAGGACAGGGGGGTAACTATGGCTACACCTTC
TRBJ2-1	.	.	TRBV7-2	CASSLRAANYNEQFF	TGTGCCAGCAGCCTCCGAGCAGCGAACTACAATGAGCAGTTCTTC
TRBJ2-1	many	.	TRBV20-1	CSALYNEQFF	TGCAGTGCCCTCTACAATGAGCAGTTCTTC
TRBJ1-2	many	.	TRBV4-1	CASSSYRETLYGYTF	TGCGCCAGCAGCTCATACCGGGAGACACTCTATGGCTACACCTTC
TRBJ1-3	many	.	TRBV7-8	CASSLGTSGNTIYF	TGTGCCAGCAGCTTAGGGACATCTGGAAACACCATATATTTT
TRBJ2-1	few	TRBD2	TRBV7-9	CASSPLGLAGPNEQFF	TGTGCCAGCAGCCCCTTGGGACTAGCGGGTCCCAATGAGCAGTTCTTC
TRBJ2-2	.	TRBD2	TRBV7-2	CASSSSGRNSGELFF	TGTGCCAGCAGCTCTAGCGGCAGGAACAGCGGGGAGCTGTTTTTT
TRBJ2-2	many	.	TRBV9	CASRALGQNTGELFF	TGTGCCAGCAGGGCCCTGGGACAGAACACCGGGGAGCTGTTTTTT
TRBJ2-1	many	TRBD2	TRBV19	CASREPGLAGNNEQFF	TGTGCCAGTAGGGAACCGGGACTAGCGGGAAACAATGAGCAGTTCTTC
TRBJ1-5	medium-sized	.	TRBV20-1	CSSGPAIDQPQHF	TGCAGCAGCGGCCCGGCCATAGATCAGCCCCAGCATTTT
TRBJ2-5	many	TRBD2	TRBV29-1	CSARGWREAPETQYF	TGCAGCGCCCGAGGTTGGCGGGAGGCCCCTGAGACCCAGTACTTC
TRBJ2-7	few	.	TRBV6-5	CASSYTAGSGEQYF	TGTGCCAGCAGTTATACCGCAGGGAGCGGCGAGCAGTACTTC
TRBJ2-5	.	.	TRBV5-1	CASSLGSPGDLGETQYF	TGCGCCAGCAGCTTGGGGTCCCCAGGGGACCTCGGAGAGACCCAGTACTTC
TRBJ2-5	many	.	TRBV5-1	CASSRTEETQYF	TGCGCCAGCAGCCGGACAGAAGAGACCCAGTACTTC
TRBJ2-6	once	.	TRBV6-1	CASTRGSGANVLTF	TGTGCCAGCACCCGTGGCTCTGGGGCCAACGTCCTGACTTTC